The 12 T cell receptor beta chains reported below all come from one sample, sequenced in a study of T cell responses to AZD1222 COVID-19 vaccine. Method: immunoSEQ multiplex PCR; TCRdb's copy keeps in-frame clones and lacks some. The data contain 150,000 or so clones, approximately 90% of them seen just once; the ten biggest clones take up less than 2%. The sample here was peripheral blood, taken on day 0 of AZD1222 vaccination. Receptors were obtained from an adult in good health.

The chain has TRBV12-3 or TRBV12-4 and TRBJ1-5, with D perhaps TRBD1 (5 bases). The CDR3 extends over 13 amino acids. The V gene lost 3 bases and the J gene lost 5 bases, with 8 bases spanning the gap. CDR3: CASSFRGDQPQHF. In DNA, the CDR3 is TGTGCCAGCAGTTTTAGAGGGGATCAGCCCCAGCATTTT.

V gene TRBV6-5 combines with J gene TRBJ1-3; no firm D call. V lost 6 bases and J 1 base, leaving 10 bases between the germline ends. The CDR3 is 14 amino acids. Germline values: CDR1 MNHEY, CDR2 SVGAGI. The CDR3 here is CASRPTESGNTIYF. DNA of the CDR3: TGTGCCAGCAGACCAACTGAGTCTGGAAACACCATATATTTT.

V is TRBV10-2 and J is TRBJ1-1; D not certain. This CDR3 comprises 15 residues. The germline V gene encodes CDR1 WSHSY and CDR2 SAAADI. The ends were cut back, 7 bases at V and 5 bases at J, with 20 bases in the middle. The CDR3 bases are TGCGCCAGCACCGGCTCGATTTTGGGGTGGACTGAAGCTTTCTTT. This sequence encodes CASTGSILGWTEAFF.

Here the CDR3 DNA reads TGTGCCAGCAGTTTAACCCAAAACTATGGCTACACCTTC. Its translation is CASSLTQNYGYTF. J is TRBJ1-2 and V is TRBV27; no definite D call. Germline V CDR1 and CDR2: MNHEY, SMNVEV (reference sequence). This CDR3 is 13 amino acids long. V was trimmed by 2 bases and J by 2 bases, leaving 6 bases between them.

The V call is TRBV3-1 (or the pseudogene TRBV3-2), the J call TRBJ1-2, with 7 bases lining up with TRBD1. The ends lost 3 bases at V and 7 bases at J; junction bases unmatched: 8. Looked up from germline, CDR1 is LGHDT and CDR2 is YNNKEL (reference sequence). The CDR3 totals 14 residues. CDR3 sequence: CASSHRQGLSGYTF. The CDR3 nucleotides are TGTGCCAGCAGCCACAGACAGGGTCTAAGTGGCTACACCTTC.

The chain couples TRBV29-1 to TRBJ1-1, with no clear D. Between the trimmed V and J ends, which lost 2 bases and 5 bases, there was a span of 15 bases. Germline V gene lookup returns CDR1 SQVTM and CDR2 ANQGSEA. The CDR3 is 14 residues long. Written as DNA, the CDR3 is TGCAGCGTTGAAAAATTAGGGCTCCGGACTGAAGCTTTCTTT. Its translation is CSVEKLGLRTEAFF.

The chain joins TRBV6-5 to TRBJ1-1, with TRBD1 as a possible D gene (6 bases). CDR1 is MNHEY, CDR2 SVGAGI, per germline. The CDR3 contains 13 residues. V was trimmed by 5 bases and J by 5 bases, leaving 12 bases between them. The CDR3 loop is CASSPPGATEAFF. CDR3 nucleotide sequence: TGTGCCAGCAGTCCTCCAGGGGCTACTGAAGCTTTCTTT.

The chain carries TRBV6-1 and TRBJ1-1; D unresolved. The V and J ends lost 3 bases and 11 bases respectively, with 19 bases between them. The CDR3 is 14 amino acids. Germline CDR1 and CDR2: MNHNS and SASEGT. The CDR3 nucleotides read TGTGCCAGCAGTGACCCCGGCCTTTTCCTGGAGGCTTTCTTT. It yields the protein CASSDPGLFLEAFF.

The CDR3 is CASTGDYGYTF. Written as DNA, the CDR3 is TGTGCCAGCACCGGAGACTATGGCTACACCTTC. The chain links TRBV6-5 to TRBJ1-2; D remains ambiguous. CDR1 and CDR2 from the germline V gene are MNHEY and SVGAGI. The ends were cut back, 7 bases at V and 3 bases at J, with 6 bases in the middle. This CDR3 has 11 amino acids.

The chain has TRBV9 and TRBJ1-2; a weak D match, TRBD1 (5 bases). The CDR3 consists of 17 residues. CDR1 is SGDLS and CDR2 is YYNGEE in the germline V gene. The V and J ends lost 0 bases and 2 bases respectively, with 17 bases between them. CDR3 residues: CASSVGSGAGLNYGYTF. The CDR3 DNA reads TGTGCCAGCAGCGTAGGGTCCGGGGCAGGGCTGAACTATGGCTACACCTTC.

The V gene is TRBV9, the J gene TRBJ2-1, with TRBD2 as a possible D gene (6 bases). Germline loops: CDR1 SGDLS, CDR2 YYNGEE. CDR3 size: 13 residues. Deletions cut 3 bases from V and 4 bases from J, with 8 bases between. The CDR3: CASSGGLYNEQFF. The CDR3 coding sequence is TGTGCCAGCAGCGGGGGACTTTACAATGAGCAGTTCTTC. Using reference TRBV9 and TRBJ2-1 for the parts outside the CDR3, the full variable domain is DSGVTQTPKHLITATGQRVTLRCSPRSGDLSVYWYQQSLDQGLQFLIQYYNGEERAKGNILERFSAQQFPDLHSELNLSSLELGDSALYFCASSGGLYNEQFFGPGTRLTVL.

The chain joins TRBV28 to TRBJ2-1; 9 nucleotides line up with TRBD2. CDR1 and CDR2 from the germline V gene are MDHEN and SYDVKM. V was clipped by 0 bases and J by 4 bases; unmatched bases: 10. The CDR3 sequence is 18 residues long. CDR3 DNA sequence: TGTGCCAGCAGTTTATGGGATGGGGCTAGCGGGACGTACAATGAGCAGTTCTTC. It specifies CASSLWDGASGTYNEQFF.